The TCR beta chain under discussion was sequenced for a study of human T cells and chemical hapten exposure. The time point is: patch test 2, 6 weeks after DPC sensitization. Noted treatment: therapeutic diphenylcyclopropenone sensitization with weekly scalp DPC. This clonotype was picked up many times. The CDR3 is 15 amino acids. Per germline, CDR1 SGHAT and CDR2 FQNNGV. The V gene end was trimmed by 6 bases and the J gene end by 10 bases; junction bases not matched to a gene: 8. Per the authors' pipeline: Sample-level TCR yields exhibited a median of around 90,000, with a range of 23,224 to 690,600. TCRdb re-derived calls from the RACE reads in MiXCR, one entry per CDR3 protein. Here the V and J calls rest on TCRdb's processing, not on the authors' analysis. Among 69,000 or so distinct CDR3 sequences listed, over 9% were seen once.

Sequenced material: whole blood, taken in connection with sensitization to the hapten diphenylcyclopropenone (DPC). The TCR originated in a woman between 50 and 59 years old with alopecia areata. Some clones in this sample may be carry-over from other donors' samples. The chain employs TRBV11-2 and TRBJ2-1; the match to TRBD2 covers 14 bases. For the CDR3, the DNA is TGTGCCAGCAGTTCCCCGGGACTAGCGGGAGTGGAGCAGTTCTTC. Translation gives CASSSPGLAGVEQFF.